What follows is one T cell receptor (beta chain) and its context. The trim removed 0 bases at V and 0 bases at J, leaving 6 bases unmatched. Germline CDR1 SGHRS, CDR2 YFSETQ. The length of the CDR3 is 16 residues. Per the original data handling: Estimates of nucleated cell counts were drawn from the amplification of reference gene primers. TCRdb's table, derived via immunoSEQ multiplex PCR, lists solely in-frame clones and lacks some. The V and J calls and the clone size are those of that table, but D and trimming were determined from the DNA. The sample lists about 190,000 clones; 83% were seen once. This record comes from a study of blood T cell repertoires in COVID-19.

This clonotype was obtained from a middle-aged woman with acute or convalescent COVID-19. The sequenced material came from peripheral blood. The chain recombines TRBV5-1 with TRBJ2-7, with 7 bases aligning to TRBD1. The CDR3 nucleotides read TGCGCCAGCAGCTTGGTAGCGACAGGGATCTCCTACGAGCAGTACTTC. It specifies CASSLVATGISYEQYF.